This T cell receptor (beta chain) was obtained from a study of blood T cell repertoires in COVID-19. As for the study in general: Samples of COVID-19 (acute and convalescent) were obtained from the United States, Italy and Spain. Sources were T cells, B-cell-depleted T cells, or PBMCs; the material itself was cDNA or gDNA.

The junction had 11 bases not matched to a gene; V was cut back by 4 bases and J by 4 bases. The CDR3 totals 16 residues. Looked up from germline, CDR1 is SGHAT and CDR2 is FQNNGV. Authors' methods: Nucleated cell number was recorded as an estimate derived from reference gene primer amplification. TCRdb's copy holds only in-frame clones and misses some; the assay was immunoSEQ multiplex PCR. The V and J calls and clone size come from that table; D and trimming were worked out from the DNA. Among 200,000 to 300,000 clones listed, about 89% were seen once. Sequenced material: peripheral blood. This chain connects TRBV11-2 to TRBJ2-5; 8 bases align to TRBD2. This receptor was obtained from a man aged 35 to 55 who had recovered from COVID-19. The CDR3 nucleotides read TGTGCCAGCAGCTCCGGGGGGGGTCCCGTCCCAGAGACCCAGTACTTC. Amino acid sequence: CASSSGGGPVPETQYF. The full variable domain, its missing parts supplied by reference TRBV11-2 and TRBJ2-5, is EAGVAQSPRYKIIEKRQSVAFWCNPISGHATLYWYQQILGQGPKLLIQFQNNGVVDDSQLPKDRFSAERLKGVDSTLKIQPAKLEDSAVYLCASSSGGGPVPETQYFGPGTRLLVL.